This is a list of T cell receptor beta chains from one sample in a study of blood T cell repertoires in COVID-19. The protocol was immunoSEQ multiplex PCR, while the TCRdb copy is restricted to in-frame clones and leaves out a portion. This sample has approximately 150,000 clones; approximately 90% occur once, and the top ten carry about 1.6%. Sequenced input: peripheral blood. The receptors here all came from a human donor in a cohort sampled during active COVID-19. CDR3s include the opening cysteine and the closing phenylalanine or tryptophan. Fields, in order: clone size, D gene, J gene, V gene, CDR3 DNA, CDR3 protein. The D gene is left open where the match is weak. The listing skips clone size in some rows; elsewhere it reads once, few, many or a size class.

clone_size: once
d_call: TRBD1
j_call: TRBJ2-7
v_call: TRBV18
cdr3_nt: TGTGCCAGCTCACCAGTTGGGACAGGGTTTGACGAGCAGTACTTC
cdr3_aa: CASSPVGTGFDEQYF

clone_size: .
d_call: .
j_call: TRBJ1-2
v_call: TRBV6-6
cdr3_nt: TGTGCCAGCAACCCCGACAGAAACTATGGCTACACCTTC
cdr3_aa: CASNPDRNYGYTF

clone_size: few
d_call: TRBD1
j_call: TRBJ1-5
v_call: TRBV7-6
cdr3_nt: TGTGCCAGCAGCCCAGGGGGATACCAGCCCCAGCATTTT
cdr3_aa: CASSPGGYQPQHF

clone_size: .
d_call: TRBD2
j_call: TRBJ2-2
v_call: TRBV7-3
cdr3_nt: TGTGCCAGCAGCTTAGGGACTAGCGGGGACACCGGGGAGCTGTTTTTT
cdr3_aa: CASSLGTSGDTGELFF

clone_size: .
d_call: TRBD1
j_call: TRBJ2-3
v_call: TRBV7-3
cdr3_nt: TGTGCCAGCAGCTCATCTGGGACAGGGGTAACAGATACGCAGTATTTT
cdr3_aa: CASSSSGTGVTDTQYF

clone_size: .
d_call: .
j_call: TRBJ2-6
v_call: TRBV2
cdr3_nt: TGTGCCAGCAGTTACAGGGCAGGTGGGGCCAACGTCCTGACTTTC
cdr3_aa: CASSYRAGGANVLTF

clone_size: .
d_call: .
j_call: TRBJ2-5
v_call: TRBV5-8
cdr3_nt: TGTGCCAGCACCGCCCCTGCGCCGGGATCCCAAGAGACCCAGTACTTC
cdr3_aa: CASTAPAPGSQETQYF

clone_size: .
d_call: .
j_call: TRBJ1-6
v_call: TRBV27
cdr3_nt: TGTGCCAGCAGTTTAGGTACCGGGACTTATAATTCACCCCTCCACTTT
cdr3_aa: CASSLGTGTYNSPLHF

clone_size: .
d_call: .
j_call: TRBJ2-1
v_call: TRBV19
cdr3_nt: TGTGCCAGTAGTATTGGCCCCCACAATGAGCAGTTCTTC
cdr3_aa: CASSIGPHNEQFF

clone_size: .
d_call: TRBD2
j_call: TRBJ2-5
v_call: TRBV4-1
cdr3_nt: TGCGCCAGCAGCCAGGGAAGACTAGCGGGGGAGGAGACCCAGTACTTC
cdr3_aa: CASSQGRLAGEETQYF

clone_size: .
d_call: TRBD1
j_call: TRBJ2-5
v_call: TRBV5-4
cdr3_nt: TGTGCCAGCAGAAAGGACAGGGGTCAGACCCAGTACTTC
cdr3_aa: CASRKDRGQTQYF

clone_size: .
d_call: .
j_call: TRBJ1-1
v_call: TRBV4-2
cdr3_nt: TGTGCCAGCAGCCTTCGGGGGGTCGCTGAAGCTTTCTTT
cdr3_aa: CASSLRGVAEAFF

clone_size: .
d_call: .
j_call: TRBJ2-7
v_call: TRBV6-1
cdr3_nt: TGTGCCAGCAGTGAACTGGGGCGGGAGCAGTACTTC
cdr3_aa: CASSELGREQYF

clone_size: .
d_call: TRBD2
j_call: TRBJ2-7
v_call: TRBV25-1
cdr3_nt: TGTGCCAGCAGTGAAACGACTCGGACGGGGGGACCCTCCTACGAGCAGTACTTC
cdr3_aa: CASSETTRTGGPSYEQYF

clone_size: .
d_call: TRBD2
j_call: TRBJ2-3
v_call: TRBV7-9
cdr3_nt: TGTGCCAGCAGCTCAAGACTAGCGGGGGACACAGATACGCAGTATTTT
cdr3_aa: CASSSRLAGDTDTQYF

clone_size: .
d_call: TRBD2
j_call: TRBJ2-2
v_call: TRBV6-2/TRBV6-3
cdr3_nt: TGTGCCAGCAGTTATGGGAGGGGCACCGGGGAGCTGTTTTTT
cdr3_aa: CASSYGRGTGELFF

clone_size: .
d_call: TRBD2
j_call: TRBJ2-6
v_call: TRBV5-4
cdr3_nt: TGTGCCAGCAGCCCTAGCGGGGGGCCTTTATCTGGGGCCAACGTCCTGACTTTC
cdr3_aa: CASSPSGGPLSGANVLTF

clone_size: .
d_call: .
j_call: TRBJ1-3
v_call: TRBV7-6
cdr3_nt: TGTGCCAGCAGCTTGGGTGGGTGGGGGACTCCTGGAAACACCATATATTTT
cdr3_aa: CASSLGGWGTPGNTIYF

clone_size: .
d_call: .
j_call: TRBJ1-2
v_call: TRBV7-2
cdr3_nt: TGTGCCAGCAGCCCATTTGGGGGCAGGGGCCTCGGGACGCACTATGGCTACACCTTC
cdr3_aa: CASSPFGGRGLGTHYGYTF

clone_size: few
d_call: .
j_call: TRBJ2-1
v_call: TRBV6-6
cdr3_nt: TGTGCCAGCAGTTCGCAACCGGGCTACAATGAGCAGTTCTTC
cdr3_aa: CASSSQPGYNEQFF

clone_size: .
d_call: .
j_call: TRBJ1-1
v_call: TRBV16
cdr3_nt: TGTGCCAGCAGCCAATTTCAGCTGACAGCAAACACTGAAGCTTTCTTT
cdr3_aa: CASSQFQLTANTEAFF

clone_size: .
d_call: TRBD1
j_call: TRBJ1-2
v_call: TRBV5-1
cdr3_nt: TGCGCCAGCAGCTTGGGGACAGGGGGTGGCTACACCTTC
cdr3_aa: CASSLGTGGGYTF

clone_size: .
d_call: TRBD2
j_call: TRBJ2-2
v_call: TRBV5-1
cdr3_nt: TGCGCCAGCAGCCTCCTAGCGGGGGGGTCTGCGGAAGGGGAGCTGTTTTTT
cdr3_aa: CASSLLAGGSAEGELFF

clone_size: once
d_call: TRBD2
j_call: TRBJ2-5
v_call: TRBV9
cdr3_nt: TGTGCCAGCAGCGGCGGGGGTCAAGAGACCCAGTACTTC
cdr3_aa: CASSGGGQETQYF

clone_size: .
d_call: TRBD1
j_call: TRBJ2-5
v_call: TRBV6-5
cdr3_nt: TGTGCCAGCAGCCAAATGGGACAGGGGAAAGAGACCCAGTACTTC
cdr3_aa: CASSQMGQGKETQYF

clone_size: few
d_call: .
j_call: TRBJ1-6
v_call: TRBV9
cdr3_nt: TGTGCCAGCAGCGTAGTTGAGAGGGCAAGTAGCGGTTCCTATAATTCACCCCTCCACTTT
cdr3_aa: CASSVVERASSGSYNSPLHF

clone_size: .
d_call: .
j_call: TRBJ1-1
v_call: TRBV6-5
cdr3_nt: TGTGCCAGCAGCCACCCTTACTCTCGAAACACTGAAGCTTTCTTT
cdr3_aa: CASSHPYSRNTEAFF

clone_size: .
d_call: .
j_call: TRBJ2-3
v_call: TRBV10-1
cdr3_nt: TGCGCCAACACTACAGGGTTTTTCCCAGATACGCAGTATTTT
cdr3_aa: CANTTGFFPDTQYF

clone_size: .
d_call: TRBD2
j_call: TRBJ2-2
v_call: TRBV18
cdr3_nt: TGTGCCAGCTCACCGTTTCATGCCCCGACTAGCGGAAACACCGGGGAGCTGTTTTTT
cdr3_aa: CASSPFHAPTSGNTGELFF

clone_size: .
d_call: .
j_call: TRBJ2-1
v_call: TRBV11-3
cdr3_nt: TGTGCCAGCAGCCCCCAGGGATACAATGAGCAGTTCTTC
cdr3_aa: CASSPQGYNEQFF

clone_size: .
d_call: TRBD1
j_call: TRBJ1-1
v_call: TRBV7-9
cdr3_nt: TGTGCCAGCAGCTTAGATTCGGCGCAGGGGGCTGACACTGAAGCTTTCTTT
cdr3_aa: CASSLDSAQGADTEAFF

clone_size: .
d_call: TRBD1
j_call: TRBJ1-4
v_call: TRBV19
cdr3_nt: TGTGCCAGTAGTCGGCAGGGGGCTAATGAAAAACTGTTTTTT
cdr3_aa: CASSRQGANEKLFF

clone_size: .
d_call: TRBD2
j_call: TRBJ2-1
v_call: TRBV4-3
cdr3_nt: TGCGCCAGCAGCCAAAGATACCTAGCGGGGGGCAATGAGCAGTTCTTC
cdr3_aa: CASSQRYLAGGNEQFF

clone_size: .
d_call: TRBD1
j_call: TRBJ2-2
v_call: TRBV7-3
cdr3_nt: TGTGCCAGCAGCTCGAGCCAGGGACAGGGGATCCGACACCGGGGAGCTGTTTTT
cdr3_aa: CASSSSQGQGIRHRGAVF

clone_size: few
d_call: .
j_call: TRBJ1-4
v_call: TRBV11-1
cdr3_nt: TGTGCCAGCAGCTTAGAAGTGGAGACTAATGAAAAACTGTTTTTT
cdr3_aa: CASSLEVETNEKLFF